The sequence of this T cell receptor (beta chain) was determined in a study of tumor-infiltrating lymphocytes in primary liver carcinoma. A primer matching the constant region was used to make TCR beta cDNA from approximately 520 ng of total RNA. Three rounds of nested multiplex PCR with slightly modified ARM-PCR produced TCR beta libraries. One entry per CDR3 protein results from TCRdb running MiXCR on the multiplex PCR reads. This sample has tens of thousands of distinct CDR3 sequences, with about 71% found just once. Starting material for RNA and DNA co-extraction consisted of about 20-33 mg of unsorted bulk tissue. Study findings and constraints: Overlap in tumor-adjacent and tumor-blood pairs fell below that of tumor region pairs. The study found only about 7.5-25% of top clones in all five tumor regions.

Details on this clonotype: Its antigen is undetermined. A read error may be the cause here, since a much bigger clone is one base away.

The sequencing input was liver tumor tissue from sampling region 4. Subset described: tumor region T4, right-lateral pole. This receptor was taken from a man aged 40-55 years with primary liver carcinoma and hepatitis B virus infection.

The CDR3 spells CASNLAGLETQYF. The CDR3, as DNA: TGCGCCAGCAACTTGGCAGGGTTAGAGACCCAGTACTTC. The chain links TRBV5-1 to TRBJ2-5; a weak D match, TRBD1 (5 bases). Germline-derived CDR1 and CDR2 are SGHRS and YFSETQ. This CDR3 is 13 amino acids long.